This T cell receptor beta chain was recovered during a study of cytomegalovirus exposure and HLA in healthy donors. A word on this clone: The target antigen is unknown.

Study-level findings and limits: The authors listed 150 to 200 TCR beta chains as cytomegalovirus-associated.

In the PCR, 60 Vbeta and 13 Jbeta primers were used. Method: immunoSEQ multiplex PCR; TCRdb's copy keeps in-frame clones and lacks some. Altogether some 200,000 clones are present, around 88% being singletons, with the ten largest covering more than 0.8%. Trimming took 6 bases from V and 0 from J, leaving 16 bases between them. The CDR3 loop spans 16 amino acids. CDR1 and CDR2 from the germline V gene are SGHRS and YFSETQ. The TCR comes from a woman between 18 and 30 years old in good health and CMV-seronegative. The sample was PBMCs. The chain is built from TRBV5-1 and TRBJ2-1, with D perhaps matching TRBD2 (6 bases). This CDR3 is CASTQSGQSSYNEQFF. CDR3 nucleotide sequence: TGCGCCAGCACCCAAAGCGGGCAGAGCTCCTACAATGAGCAGTTCTTC.